The clone carrying this T cell receptor (beta chain) was detected only a few times. Its antigen remains unidentified. The CDR3 runs 15 residues. Germline CDR1 MRHNA, CDR2 SNTAGT. The V end was cut by 0 bases, the J end by 3 bases, with 12 bases between. Each CDR3 protein is one row after TCRdb ran MiXCR on the multiplex PCR reads. The sample records more than 9,500 distinct CDR3 sequences, approximately 50% being singletons. This record belongs to a study of breast tumors, draining lymph nodes, adjacent tissues. General observations from the study: Tumor T cell lymph node origin was a supported hypothesis, not proven. Compared with lymph nodes, tumors were less diverse; compared with nontumor tissue, more.

This receptor was taken from a female donor with breast cancer. Some clones in this sample may be carry-over from other donors' samples. The V gene is TRBV6-4, the J gene TRBJ2-7; D possibly uses TRBD1 or TRBD2 (6 bases each). Sequenced material: breast tumor tissue. The CDR3 nucleotides read TGTGCCAGCAGTGACTCGGGGGGCTGGAGCTACGAGCAGTACTTC. Amino acid sequence: CASSDSGGWSYEQYF.